The clone carrying this TCR beta chain was seen more than once but under ten times. The target antigen is unknown. MiXCR, applied by TCRdb to the RT-PCR reads, yields one record per CDR3 protein. The table includes approximately 500,000 distinct CDR3 sequences, 14% detected once. This sample is drawn from a study of response to subunit inactivated influenza vaccine. CDR3 size: 18 residues. Trimming removed 6 bases from V and 6 bases from J; junction bases left unmatched: 16. Study-wide results and caveats: It was the authors' suggestion that each seasonal influenza vaccination recruits few new T cells.

This TCR came from a man aged 45-60 years who received an inactivated influenza vaccine. The chain is built from TRBV12-3 or TRBV12-4 and TRBJ1-6, with TRBD1 identical over 8 bases. The sequenced sample was PBMCs from blood, obtained 12 days after vaccination. CDR3 region: CASSEKTTPDRVNSPLHF. CDR3 coding DNA: TGTGCCAGCAGCGAAAAAACTACCCCGGACAGGGTTAATTCACCCCTCCACTTT.